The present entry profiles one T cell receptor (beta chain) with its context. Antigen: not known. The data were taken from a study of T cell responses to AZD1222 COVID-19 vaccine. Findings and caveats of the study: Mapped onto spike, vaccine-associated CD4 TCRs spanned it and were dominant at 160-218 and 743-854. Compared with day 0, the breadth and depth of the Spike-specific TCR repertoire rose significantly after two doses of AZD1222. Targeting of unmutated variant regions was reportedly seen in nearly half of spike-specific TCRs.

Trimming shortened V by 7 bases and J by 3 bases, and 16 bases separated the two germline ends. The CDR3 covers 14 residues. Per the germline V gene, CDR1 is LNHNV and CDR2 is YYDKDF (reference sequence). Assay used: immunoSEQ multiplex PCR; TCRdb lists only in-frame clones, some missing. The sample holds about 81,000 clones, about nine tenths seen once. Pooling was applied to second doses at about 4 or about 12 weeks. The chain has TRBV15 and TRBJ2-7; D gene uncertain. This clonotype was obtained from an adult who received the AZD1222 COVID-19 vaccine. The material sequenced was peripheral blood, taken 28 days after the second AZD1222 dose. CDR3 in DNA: TGTGCCACCACCTCACGCGGTATTCTCTACGAGCAGTACTTC. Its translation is CATTSRGILYEQYF.